This T cell receptor (beta chain) was captured by sequencing in a study of blood T cell repertoires in COVID-19. The study drew participants aged about 18 to 90 years from about two dozen US areas. Participant-reported clinical history was the basis for cohort assignment. Cohort 3 recovery required two negative PCRs, clearance, or symptom resolution. The CDR3 runs 13 residues. CDR1 is LGHDT, CDR2 YNNKEL, per germline (reference sequence). The V end was cut by 3 bases, the J end by 7 bases, with 10 bases between. In the original workflow: Reference gene primer amplification yielded estimated nucleated cell counts. TCRdb keeps only in-frame clones here, not all; method: immunoSEQ multiplex PCR. The V and J calls and clone size are taken from that table; D and trimming were inferred from the DNA. The sample has about 380,000 clones; more than 75% are singletons. In this sample, this clone turned up a few times.

V usage is TRBV3-1 (or the pseudogene TRBV3-2) and J usage is TRBJ1-5; TRBD1 might be the D (5 bases). Sequencing was performed on PBMCs or T cells enriched from blood (not recorded which). The source of this sequence is a man younger than 40 who had recovered from COVID-19. The CDR3 DNA is TGTGCCAGCAGCCAGGCAGGGTTCCAGCCCCAGCATTTT. Residues: CASSQAGFQPQHF.